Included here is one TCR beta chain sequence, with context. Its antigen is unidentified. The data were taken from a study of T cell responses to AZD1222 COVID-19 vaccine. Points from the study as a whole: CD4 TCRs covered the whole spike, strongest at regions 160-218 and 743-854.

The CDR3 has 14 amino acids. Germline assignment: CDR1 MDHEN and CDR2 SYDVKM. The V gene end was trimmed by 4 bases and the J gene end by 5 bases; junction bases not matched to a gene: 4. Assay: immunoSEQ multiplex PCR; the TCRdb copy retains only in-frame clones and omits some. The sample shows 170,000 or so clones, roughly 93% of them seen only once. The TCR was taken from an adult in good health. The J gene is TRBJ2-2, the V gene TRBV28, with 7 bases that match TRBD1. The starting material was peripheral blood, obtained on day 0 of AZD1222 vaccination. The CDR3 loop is CASSSTGTTGELFF. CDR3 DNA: TGTGCCAGCAGTTCGACAGGGACGACCGGGGAGCTGTTTTTT.